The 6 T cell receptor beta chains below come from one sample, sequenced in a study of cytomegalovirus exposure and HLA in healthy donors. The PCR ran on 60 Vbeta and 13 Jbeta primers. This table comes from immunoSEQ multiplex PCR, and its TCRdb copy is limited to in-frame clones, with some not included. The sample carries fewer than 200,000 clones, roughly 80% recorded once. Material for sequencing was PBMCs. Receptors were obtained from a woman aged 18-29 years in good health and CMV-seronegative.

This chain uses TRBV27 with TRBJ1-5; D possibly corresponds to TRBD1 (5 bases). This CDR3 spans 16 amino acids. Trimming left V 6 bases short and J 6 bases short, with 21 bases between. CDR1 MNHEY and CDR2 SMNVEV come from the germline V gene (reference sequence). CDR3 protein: CASRRLLQGFGQPQHF. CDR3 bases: TGTGCCAGCAGGCGTTTACTCCAGGGATTCGGTCAGCCCCAGCATTTT.

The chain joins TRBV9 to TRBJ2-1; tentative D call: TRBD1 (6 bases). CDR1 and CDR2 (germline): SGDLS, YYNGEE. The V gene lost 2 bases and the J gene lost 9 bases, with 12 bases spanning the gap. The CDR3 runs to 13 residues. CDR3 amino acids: CASSVMTGTEQFF. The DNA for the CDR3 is TGTGCCAGCAGCGTTATGACAGGCACTGAGCAGTTCTTC. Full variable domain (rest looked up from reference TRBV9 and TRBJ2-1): DSGVTQTPKHLITATGQRVTLRCSPRSGDLSVYWYQQSLDQGLQFLIQYYNGEERAKGNILERFSAQQFPDLHSELNLSSLELGDSALYFCASSVMTGTEQFFGPGTRLTVL.

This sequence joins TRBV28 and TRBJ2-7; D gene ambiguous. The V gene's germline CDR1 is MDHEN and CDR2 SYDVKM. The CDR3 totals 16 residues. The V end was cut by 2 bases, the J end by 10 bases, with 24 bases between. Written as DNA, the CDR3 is TGTGCCAGCAGTTTAGCCGGTACTACCCGCTCGCGCCTCCAGTACTTC. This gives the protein CASSLAGTTRSRLQYF.

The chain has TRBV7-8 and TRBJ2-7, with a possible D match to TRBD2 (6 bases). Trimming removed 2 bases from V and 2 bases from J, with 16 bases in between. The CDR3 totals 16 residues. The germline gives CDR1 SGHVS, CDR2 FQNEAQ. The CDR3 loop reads CASSLSGGQATYEQYF. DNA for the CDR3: TGTGCCAGCAGCTTATCAGGAGGGCAGGCGACCTACGAGCAGTACTTC.

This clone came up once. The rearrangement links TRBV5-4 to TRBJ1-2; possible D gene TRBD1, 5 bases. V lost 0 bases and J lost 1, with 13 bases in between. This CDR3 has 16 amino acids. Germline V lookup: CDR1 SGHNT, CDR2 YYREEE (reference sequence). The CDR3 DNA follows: TGTGCCAGCAGCTTGGGACAGTTAAGGCTTAACTATGGCTACACCTTC. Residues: CASSLGQLRLNYGYTF.

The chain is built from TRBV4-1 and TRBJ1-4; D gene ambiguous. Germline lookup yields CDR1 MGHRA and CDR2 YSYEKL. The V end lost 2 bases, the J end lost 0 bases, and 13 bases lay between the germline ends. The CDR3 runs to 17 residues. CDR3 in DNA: TGCGCCAGCAGCCAATGGGCGGGAGTAGCAACTAATGAAAAACTGTTTTTT. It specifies CASSQWAGVATNEKLFF.